In its sample, the clone carrying this TCR beta chain was seen many times. Its target is not known. The data originate from a study of metastatic and nonmetastatic thyroid tumors. For the study at large: The comparison covered peripheral blood and tumor or nodule tissue in malignant and benign thyroid patients. Regarding the study as a whole: Reportedly, malignant thyroid tumors had significantly higher TCR beta diversity than benign nodules, in blood and tumor.

Germline CDR1 is LNHNV and CDR2 is YYDKDF (reference sequence). This CDR3 region has 16 residues. Trimming removed 5 bases from V and 2 bases from J; junction bases left unmatched: 3. TCRdb re-called the PCR reads via MiXCR. The table has 15,000 to 20,000 clones, over 10% seen once. No treatment of any kind had been given to any patient before thyroid surgery. The sequenced material came from blood. The rearrangement links TRBV15 to TRBJ2-3; TRBD2 aligns across 14 bases. This TCR came from a female donor with papillary thyroid cancer or a benign thyroid nodule (not recorded which). Some clones in this sample may be carry-over from other donors' samples. Here the CDR3 reads CATSSGLAGVTDTQYF. DNA of the CDR3: TGTGCCACCAGCTCGGGACTAGCGGGAGTCACAGATACGCAGTATTTT. The full variable domain, in which reference TRBV15 and TRBJ2-3 provide the parts outside the CDR3, is DAMVIQNPRYQVTQFGKPVTLSCSQTLNHNVMYWYQQKSSQAPKLLFHYYDKDFNNEADTPDNFQSRRPNTSFCFLDIRSPGLGDTAMYLCATSSGLAGVTDTQYFGPGTRLTVL.